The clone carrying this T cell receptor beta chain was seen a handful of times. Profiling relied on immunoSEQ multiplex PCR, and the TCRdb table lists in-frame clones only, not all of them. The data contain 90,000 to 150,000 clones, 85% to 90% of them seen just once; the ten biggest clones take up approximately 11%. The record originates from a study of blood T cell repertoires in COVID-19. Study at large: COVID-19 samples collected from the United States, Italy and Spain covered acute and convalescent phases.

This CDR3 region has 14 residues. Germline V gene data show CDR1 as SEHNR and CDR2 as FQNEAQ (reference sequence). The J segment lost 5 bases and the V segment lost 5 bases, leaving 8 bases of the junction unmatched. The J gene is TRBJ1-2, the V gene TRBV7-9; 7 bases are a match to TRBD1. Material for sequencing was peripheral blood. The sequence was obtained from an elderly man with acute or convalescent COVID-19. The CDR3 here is CASSPNRGEYGYTF. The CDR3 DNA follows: TGTGCCAGCAGCCCGAACAGGGGAGAATATGGCTACACCTTC.